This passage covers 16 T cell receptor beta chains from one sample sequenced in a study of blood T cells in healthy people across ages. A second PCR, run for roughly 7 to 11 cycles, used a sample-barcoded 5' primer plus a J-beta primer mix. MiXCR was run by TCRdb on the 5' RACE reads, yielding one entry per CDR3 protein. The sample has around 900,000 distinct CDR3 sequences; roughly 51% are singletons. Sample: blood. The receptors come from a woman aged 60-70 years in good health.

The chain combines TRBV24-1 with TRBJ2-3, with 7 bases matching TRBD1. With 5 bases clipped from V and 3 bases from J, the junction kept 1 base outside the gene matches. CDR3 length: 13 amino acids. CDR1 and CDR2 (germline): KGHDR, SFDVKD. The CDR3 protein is CATSAGGTDTQYF. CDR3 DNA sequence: TGTGCCACCAGTGCAGGGGGAACAGATACGCAGTATTTT.

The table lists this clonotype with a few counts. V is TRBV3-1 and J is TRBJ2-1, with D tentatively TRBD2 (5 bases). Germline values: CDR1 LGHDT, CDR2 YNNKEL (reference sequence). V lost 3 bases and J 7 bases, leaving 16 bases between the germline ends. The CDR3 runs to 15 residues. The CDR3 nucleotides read TGTGCCAGCAGCCACGACCTGGCCCAGCGGAATGAGCAGTTCTTC. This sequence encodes CASSHDLAQRNEQFF.

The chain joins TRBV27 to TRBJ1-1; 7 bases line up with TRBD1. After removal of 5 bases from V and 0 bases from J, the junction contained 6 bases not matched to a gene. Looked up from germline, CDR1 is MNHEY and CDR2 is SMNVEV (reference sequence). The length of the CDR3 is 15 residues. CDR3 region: CASSPLTGMNTEAFF. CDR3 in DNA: TGTGCCAGCAGTCCATTGACAGGGATGAACACTGAAGCTTTCTTT.

CDR3 loop: CASSEGQYF. CDR3 bases: TGTGCCAGCAGTGAGGGGCAGTACTTC. The chain recombines TRBV21-1 with TRBJ2-7; whether TRBD2, the table's D call, matches the DNA was not checked. TRBV21-1 is a known pseudogene. The CDR3 covers 9 residues.

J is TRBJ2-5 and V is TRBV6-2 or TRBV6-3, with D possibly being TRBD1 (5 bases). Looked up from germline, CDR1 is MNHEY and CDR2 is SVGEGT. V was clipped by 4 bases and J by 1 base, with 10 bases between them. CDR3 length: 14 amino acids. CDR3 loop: CASSSRTTQETQYF. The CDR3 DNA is TGTGCCAGCAGTTCCCGGACAACCCAAGAGACCCAGTACTTC.

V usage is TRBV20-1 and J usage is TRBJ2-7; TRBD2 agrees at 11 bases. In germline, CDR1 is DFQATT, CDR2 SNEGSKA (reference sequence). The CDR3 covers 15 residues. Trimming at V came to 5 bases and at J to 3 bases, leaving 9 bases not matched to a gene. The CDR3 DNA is TGCAGTGCTGGATTACCGGGACTAGCGGTCTACGAGCAGTACTTC. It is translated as CSAGLPGLAVYEQYF.

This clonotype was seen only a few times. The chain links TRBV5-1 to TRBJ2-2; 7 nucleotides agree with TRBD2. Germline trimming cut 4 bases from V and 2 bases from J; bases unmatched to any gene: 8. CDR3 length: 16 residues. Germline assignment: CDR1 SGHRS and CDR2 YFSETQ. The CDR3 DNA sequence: TGCGCCAGCAGCAGGGACTACTCCACTAACACCGGGGAGCTGTTTTTT. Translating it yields CASSRDYSTNTGELFF. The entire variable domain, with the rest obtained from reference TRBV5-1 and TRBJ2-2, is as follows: KAGVTQTPRYLIKTRGQQVTLSCSPISGHRSVSWYQQTPGQGLQFLFEYFSETQRNKGNFPGRFSGRQFSNSRSEMNVSTLELGDSALYLCASSRDYSTNTGELFFGEGSRLTVL.

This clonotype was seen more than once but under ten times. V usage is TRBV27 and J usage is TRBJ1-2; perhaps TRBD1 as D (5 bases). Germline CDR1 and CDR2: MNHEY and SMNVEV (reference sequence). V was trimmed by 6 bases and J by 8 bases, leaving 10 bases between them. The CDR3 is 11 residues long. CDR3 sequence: CASRDKGGYTF. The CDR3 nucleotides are TGTGCCAGCAGGGACAAAGGCGGCTACACCTTC.

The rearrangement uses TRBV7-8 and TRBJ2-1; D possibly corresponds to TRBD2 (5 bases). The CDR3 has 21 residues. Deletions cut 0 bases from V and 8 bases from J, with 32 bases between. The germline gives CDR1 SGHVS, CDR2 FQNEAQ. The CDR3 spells CASSLALLGAALGIRTDEQFF. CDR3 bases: TGTGCCAGCAGCTTAGCCCTATTGGGAGCCGCCCTGGGTATCCGTACCGATGAGCAGTTCTTC.

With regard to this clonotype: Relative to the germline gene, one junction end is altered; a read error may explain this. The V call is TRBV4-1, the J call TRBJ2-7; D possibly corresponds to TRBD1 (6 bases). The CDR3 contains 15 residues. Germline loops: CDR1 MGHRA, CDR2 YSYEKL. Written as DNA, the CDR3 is TGCGCCAACAGCCAGACCGGGACACCCACCTACGAGCAGTACTTC. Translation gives CANSQTGTPTYEQYF.

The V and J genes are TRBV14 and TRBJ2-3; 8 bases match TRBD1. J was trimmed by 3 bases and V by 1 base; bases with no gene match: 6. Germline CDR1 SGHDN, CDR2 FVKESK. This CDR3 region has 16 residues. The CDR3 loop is CASSQGQGYYTDTQYF. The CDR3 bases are TGTGCCAGCAGCCAAGGACAGGGGTACTATACAGATACGCAGTATTTT.

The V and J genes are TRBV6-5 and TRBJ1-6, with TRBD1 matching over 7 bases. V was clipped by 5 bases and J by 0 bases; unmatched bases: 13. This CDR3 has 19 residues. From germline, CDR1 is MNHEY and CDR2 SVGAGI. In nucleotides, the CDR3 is TGTGCCAGCAGTCTACTTTTGGACAGGCTAAGCTCCTATAATTCACCCCTCCACTTT. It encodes CASSLLLDRLSSYNSPLHF.

The CDR3 protein is CASSQEIGTSSIQYF. CDR3 coding DNA: TGTGCCAGCAGCCAGGAGATAGGGACTAGCAGTATTCAGTACTTC. The rearrangement links TRBV4-2 to TRBJ2-5, with 9 bases identical to TRBD2. Trimming took 3 bases from V and 11 from J; bases not matched to a gene: 13. Germline V CDR1 and CDR2: LGHNA, YNFKEQ. There are 15 residues in the CDR3.

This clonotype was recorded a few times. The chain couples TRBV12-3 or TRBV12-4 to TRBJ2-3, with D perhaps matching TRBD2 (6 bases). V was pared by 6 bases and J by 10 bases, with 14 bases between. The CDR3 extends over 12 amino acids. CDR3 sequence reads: CASRRELRAQYF. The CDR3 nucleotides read TGTGCCAGCAGGCGGGAACTCCGGGCGCAGTATTTT.

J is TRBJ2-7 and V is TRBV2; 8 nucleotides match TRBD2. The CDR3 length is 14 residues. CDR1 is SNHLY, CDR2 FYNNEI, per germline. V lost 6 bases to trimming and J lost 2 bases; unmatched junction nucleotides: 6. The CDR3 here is CASSASGFPYEQYF. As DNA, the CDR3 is TGTGCCAGCAGCGCTAGCGGGTTTCCCTACGAGCAGTACTTC. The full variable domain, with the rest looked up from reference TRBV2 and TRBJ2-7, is EPEVTQTPSHQVTQMGQEVILRCVPISNHLYFYWYRQILGQKVEFLVSFYNNEISEKSEIFDDQFSVERPDGSNFTLKIRSTKLEDSAMYFCASSASGFPYEQYFGPGTRLTVT.

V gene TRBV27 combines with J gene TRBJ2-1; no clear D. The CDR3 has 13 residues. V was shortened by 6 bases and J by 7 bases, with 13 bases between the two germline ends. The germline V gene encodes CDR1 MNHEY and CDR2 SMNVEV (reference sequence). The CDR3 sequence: CASSFHFRNEQFF. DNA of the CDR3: TGTGCCAGCAGCTTCCATTTTCGGAATGAGCAGTTCTTC.